This T cell receptor (beta chain) comes out of a study of cytomegalovirus exposure and HLA in healthy donors. General study findings and limits: According to the study, some 160 TCR beta chains were cytomegalovirus-associated.

Notes on this clone: Its cognate antigen is unknown.

This CDR3 spans 14 amino acids. With 1 base removed from V and 10 bases from J, the gap between germline ends came to 11 bases. Germline CDR1 and CDR2: LGHNA and YSLEER. PCR primers comprised 60 Vbeta and 13 Jbeta primers. The table came from immunoSEQ multiplex PCR; TCRdb's copy has only in-frame clones and leaves some out. The profile shows 130,000 to 150,000 clones, roughly 66% of them singletons. This receptor was identified in a woman aged 18 to 35 in good health and CMV-seronegative. This sequence joins TRBV4-3 and TRBJ1-6; no clear D. The source material was PBMCs. The CDR3 loop reads CASSQGGHGSPLHF. In nucleotides, the CDR3 is TGCGCCAGCAGCCAAGGAGGCCATGGGTCACCCCTCCACTTT.